Shown below are 3 T cell receptor beta chains from a single sample sequenced in a study of T cell repertoires in cytomegalovirus infection. These receptors are not linked to any known antigen. TCRdb fed the reads into MiXCR, producing one record per CDR3 protein. The sample records approximately 300,000 distinct CDR3 sequences, 29% being singletons. The sequencing used cultured PBMCs, collected from culture after CMV antigen stimulation. These TCRs come from a human donor in good health (CMV status not recorded). Some clones in this sample may be carry-over from other donors' samples.

The chain uses TRBV28 and TRBJ1-5, with 7 bases identical to TRBD1. This CDR3 has 14 residues. Germline V gives CDR1 MDHEN, CDR2 SYDVKM. The junction had 5 bases not matched to a gene; V was cut back by 3 bases and J by 6 bases. The CDR3 nucleotides are TGTGCCAGCAGTTTCGGGACAGTAGGTCAGCCCCAGCATTTT. This encodes CASSFGTVGQPQHF.

This clonotype was counted ten times or more. The rearrangement links TRBV11-2 to TRBJ2-1; D unresolved. The germline V gene has CDR1 SGHAT and CDR2 FQNNGV. This CDR3 spans 12 amino acids. V gave up 0 bases and J gave up 8 bases, with 5 bases separating them. The chain's CDR3 is CASSLEGDEQFF. The CDR3 nucleotides are TGTGCCAGCAGCTTAGAGGGCGATGAGCAGTTCTTC.

This clonotype was counted only a few times. The gene calls are TRBV6-5 and TRBJ1-5; D is possibly TRBD1 (5 bases). The CDR3 runs 15 residues. Trimming removed 2 bases at V and 4 bases at J, with 12 bases between. CDR1 and CDR2 (germline): MNHEY, SVGAGI. The CDR3 protein is CASSYGGEGNQPQHF. For the CDR3, the DNA is TGTGCCAGCAGTTACGGGGGAGAGGGAAATCAGCCCCAGCATTTT.